This T cell receptor (beta chain) is drawn from a study of cytomegalovirus exposure and HLA in healthy donors. General study findings and limits: Among TCR beta chains of equal frequency, HLA-associated ones were more clonally expanded in a later analysis. In a later analysis, specific HLA alleles were associated with 15,000 to 20,000 TCR beta sequences at a 0.05 false discovery rate. Rarity marked most TCR sequences, yet some public TCRs occurred in many donors.

Turning to this clone: Its antigen is unidentified.

The PCR used 60 Vbeta and 13 Jbeta primers. TCRdb's copy holds only in-frame clones and misses some; the assay was immunoSEQ multiplex PCR. The table records about 100,000 clones, less than 85% of them present only once. CDR3 length equals 18 residues. V lost 4 bases, J lost 7 bases, and 17 bases stayed unmatched. Per the germline V gene, CDR1 is SGHTS and CDR2 is YDEGEE. The receptor's source is a woman aged 60-75 years in good health and CMV-seropositive. The specimen sequenced was PBMCs. The chain combines TRBV5-8 with TRBJ1-4, with 9 bases aligning to TRBD1. Here the CDR3 reads CASSPRLGRDRDSEKLFF. DNA for the CDR3: TGTGCCAGCAGCCCCAGATTGGGCCGGGACAGGGATTCTGAAAAACTGTTTTTT.